This TCR beta chain derives from a study of OX40 agonist ivuxolimab in advanced cancers. The CDR3 is 13 residues long. V shed 7 bases and J shed 1 base, with 10 bases lying between them. CDR1 MDHEN and CDR2 SYDVKM come from the germline V gene. Repertoires were generated with immunoSEQ multiplex PCR, while TCRdb's copy carries only in-frame clones and drops some. The sample records roughly 100,000 clones, 75% to 90% being singletons. Study results and caveats: Partial responders at 0.1-3.0 mg/kg showed near-lowest clonal expansion. On average, a greater number of expanded clones characterised CD8+ T cells relative to CD4+.

For this clone: Its cognate antigen is unknown.

The material sequenced was CD4+ or CD8+ T cells sorted from blood, taken in a trial of the OX40 agonist ivuxolimab. The rearrangement links TRBV28 to TRBJ1-2, with D possibly TRBD1 on 5 matching bases. This clonotype was obtained from an adult with an advanced solid tumor such as melanoma, head and neck, liver or kidney cancer. The CDR3 DNA reads as TGTGCCAGCACAACGGGGGTTAACTATGGCTACACCTTC. Translation: CASTTGVNYGYTF.